Below, one T cell receptor (beta chain) is given with its context. Its antigen is undetermined. The purity of all sorted populations exceeded 95%. The entry originates in a study of beta chain features in type 1 diabetes. Study outcomes and limitations: Significant though moderate, a shortening of TCRB CDR3s appeared in all four CD4+ subsets of Type 1 diabetes patients. A pattern of fewer insertions and more deletions at VDJ junctions was seen in type 1 diabetes patients. Patients' naive, central memory and Treg TCRB repertoires seemed closer to one another than those of healthy donors.

TCRB transcripts that were expressed got sequenced, as all of the isolated RNA had been reverse transcribed. Here immunoSEQ multiplex PCR was the method, and the copy in TCRdb shows in-frame clones only, minus some. The sample lists 250,000 to 300,000 clones, around 22% occurring once. Germline lookup yields CDR1 GTSNPN and CDR2 SVGIG (reference sequence). The CDR3 contains 14 residues. V lost 5 bases to trimming and J lost 0 bases, with 13 bases between them. This clonotype was sampled from a young woman with type 1 diabetes. What was sequenced was naive CD4+ T cells from blood. This chain joins TRBV30 and TRBJ1-2; maybe TRBD1 (5 bases). Written as DNA, the CDR3 is TGTGCCTGGGGGGGGACGGTAGCTAACTATGGCTACACCTTC. This gives the protein CAWGGTVANYGYTF.